This passage covers 27 T cell receptor beta chains from one sample sequenced in a study of blood T cell repertoires in COVID-19. Repertoires were generated with immunoSEQ multiplex PCR, while TCRdb's copy carries only in-frame clones and drops some. The table includes approximately 300,000 clones, approximately 88% detected once. Input material: peripheral blood. All receptors derive from a woman aged 45-59 years with active or convalescent COVID-19.

CDR3: CASSSTDQPQHF. CDR3 in DNA: TGTGCCAGCAGTTCAACTGATCAGCCCCAGCATTTT. The chain uses TRBV6-5 and TRBJ1-5, with no clear D. The CDR3 extends over 12 amino acids. The germline gives CDR1 MNHEY, CDR2 SVGAGI. The V gene lost 4 bases and the J gene lost 5 bases, with 6 bases spanning the gap.

This sequence joins TRBV19 and TRBJ1-5; 7 bases fit TRBD1. The trim removed 4 bases at V and 6 bases at J, leaving 6 bases unmatched. Germline values: CDR1 LNHDA, CDR2 SQIVND (reference sequence). CDR3 length equals 14 residues. CDR3 in amino acids: CASSTGGNRQPQHF. The CDR3 DNA is TGTGCCAGTAGTACAGGGGGTAATCGTCAGCCCCAGCATTTT.

The chain has TRBV9 and TRBJ2-7; D is undetermined. The germline CDR1 and CDR2 sequences are SGDLS and YYNGEE. V was pared by 4 bases and J by 2 bases, with 16 bases between. This CDR3 has 15 residues. The CDR3 nucleotides are TGTGCCAGCAGCCTCGAGGAAACCCCAACCTACGAGCAGTACTTC. It is translated as CASSLEETPTYEQYF. Filled out from reference TRBV9 and TRBJ2-7, the complete variable domain reads DSGVTQTPKHLITATGQRVTLRCSPRSGDLSVYWYQQSLDQGLQFLIQYYNGEERAKGNILERFSAQQFPDLHSELNLSSLELGDSALYFCASSLEETPTYEQYFGPGTRLTVT.

This clone was observed once. V is TRBV7-9 and J is TRBJ1-1, with 8 nucleotides matching TRBD1. V was clipped by 1 base and J by 5 bases; unmatched bases: 6. Germline V gene data show CDR1 as SEHNR and CDR2 as FQNEAQ (reference sequence). CDR3 size: 15 residues. The CDR3 DNA follows: TGTGCCAGCAGCTTAGGACAGGGGATAAGAACTGAAGCTTTCTTT. Its translation is CASSLGQGIRTEAFF. Supplemented by reference TRBV7-9 and TRBJ1-1, the full variable domain reads DTGVSQNPRHKITKRGQNVTFRCDPISEHNRLYWYRQTLGQGPEFLTYFQNEAQLEKSRLLSDRFSAERPKGSFSTLEIQRTEQGDSAMYLCASSLGQGIRTEAFFGQGTRLTVV.

This clone showed up just once. This chain uses TRBV27 with TRBJ2-5; D may be TRBD2 (6 bases). Germline CDR1 and CDR2: MNHEY and SMNVEV (reference sequence). CDR3 length: 13 amino acids. V lost 8 bases to trimming and J lost 0 bases, with 10 bases between them. CDR3 amino acids: CASGRDYQETQYF. DNA of the CDR3: TGTGCCAGCGGCCGGGACTACCAAGAGACCCAGTACTTC.

This sequence joins TRBV19 and TRBJ2-5; 8 bases align to TRBD2. The germline gives CDR1 LNHDA, CDR2 SQIVND (reference sequence). V lost 1 base, J lost 3 bases, and 7 bases stayed unmatched. The CDR3 has 16 residues. The CDR3 nucleotides are TGTGCCAGTAGTATAGGCCTTGGAGCGGGGGAAGAGACCCAGTACTTC. Its translation is CASSIGLGAGEETQYF.

The chain links TRBV7-3 to TRBJ1-3, with D unclear. The CDR3 consists of 14 residues. The ends were cut back, 1 base at V and 12 bases at J, with 16 bases in the middle. Germline assignment: CDR1 SGHTA and CDR2 FQGTGA. CDR3 region: CASSLNAPRKDIYF. The CDR3 nucleotides are TGTGCCAGCAGCTTAAATGCCCCCAGGAAAGACATATATTTT.

The chain combines TRBV5-4 with TRBJ2-7; 9 positions agree with TRBD2. The germline V gene encodes CDR1 SGHNT and CDR2 YYREEE (reference sequence). The CDR3 extends over 13 amino acids. The V segment lost 3 bases and the J segment 3 bases; nucleotides outside the gene matches: 1. CDR3 nucleotides: TGTGCCAGCAGCTATAGCGGGAGCTACGAGCAGTACTTC. Its translation: CASSYSGSYEQYF.

J is TRBJ2-1 and V is TRBV11-2; 10 nucleotides line up with TRBD2. Germline V gives CDR1 SGHAT, CDR2 FQNNGV. CDR3 size: 17 residues. V was pared by 6 bases and J by 7 bases, with 15 bases of the junction left unmatched. This CDR3 is CASRLSPQAGGSNEQFF. The DNA of the CDR3 is TGTGCCAGCAGACTTTCGCCCCAAGCGGGGGGGTCAAATGAGCAGTTCTTC.

This clone was seen more than once but under ten times. The chain combines TRBV11-2 with TRBJ2-2; no reliable D call. CDR1 is SGHAT, CDR2 FQNNGV, per germline. The V end was cut by 1 base, the J end by 8 bases, with 5 bases between. The CDR3 runs 12 residues. The chain's CDR3 is CASSLVLGELFF. In DNA form, the CDR3 reads TGTGCCAGCAGCTTAGTTCTGGGGGAGCTGTTTTTT.

The V and J genes are TRBV7-2 and TRBJ2-1; a weak D match, TRBD2 (5 bases). Germline values: CDR1 SGHTA, CDR2 FQGNSA. Trimming removed 1 base from V and 9 bases from J, with 13 bases in between. The CDR3 has 14 residues. The CDR3 DNA follows: TGTGCCAGCAGCTTAGGGCTAGCCCGGCCTGAGCAGTTCTTC. Encoded protein: CASSLGLARPEQFF.

This chain uses TRBV7-9 with TRBJ2-1, with 16 bases aligning to TRBD2. Germline CDR1 reads SEHNR; CDR2 reads FQNEAQ (reference sequence). CDR3 length: 18 residues. V dropped 5 bases and J dropped 0; count of bases not matched to a gene: 4. This CDR3 reads CASSPGTSGGASYNEQFF. For the CDR3, the DNA is TGTGCCAGCAGCCCGGGGACTAGCGGGGGGGCCTCCTACAATGAGCAGTTCTTC.

A few counts support this clone. This chain uses TRBV21-1 with TRBJ1-5; the table's D gene call, TRBD1, was not cross checked with the DNA. TRBV21-1 is labeled a pseudogene. The length of the CDR3 is 18 residues. This CDR3 is CASVICQELFSGNQPQHF. The DNA of the CDR3 is TGTGCCAGCGTGATTTGCCAGGAACTTTTTTCAGGCAATCAGCCCCAGCATTTT.

This chain connects TRBV7-3 to TRBJ1-2, with D maybe TRBD1 (6 bases). The CDR3 sequence is 13 residues long. Trimming removed 3 bases at V and 10 bases at J, with 15 bases between. CDR1 is SGHTA and CDR2 is FQGTGA in the germline V gene. The CDR3 protein is CASSFLPTGPYTF. DNA of the CDR3: TGTGCCAGCAGCTTTCTACCGACAGGTCCCTACACCTTC.

This chain joins TRBV7-8 and TRBJ1-2; 9 bases agree with TRBD1. The CDR3 has 13 residues. Losses at the gene ends were 5 bases for V and 5 bases for J; bases not matched to a gene: 3. CDR1 is SGHVS, CDR2 FQNEAQ, per germline. The CDR3 DNA is TGTGCCAGCAGCCTTGGGACAGGGTATGGCTACACCTTC. Translated: CASSLGTGYGYTF.

This chain joins TRBV20-1 and TRBJ1-5, with 7 nucleotides matching TRBD1. Germline values: CDR1 DFQATT, CDR2 SNEGSKA (reference sequence). V shed 3 bases and J 5 bases; nucleotides not matched to a gene: 7. CDR3 length equals 14 residues. This CDR3 is CSASLQGIDQPQHF. The CDR3 nucleotides read TGCAGTGCTAGTCTACAGGGGATCGATCAGCCCCAGCATTTT.

The chain recombines TRBV13 with TRBJ2-3; the match to TRBD2 covers 13 bases. This CDR3 has 16 residues. V dropped 5 bases and J dropped 5; count of bases not matched to a gene: 7. In germline, CDR1 is PRHDT, CDR2 FYEKMQ (reference sequence). The CDR3 loop is CASSPRLAGGGDTQYF. CDR3 DNA: TGTGCCAGCAGCCCGAGACTAGCGGGAGGTGGAGATACGCAGTATTTT.

CDR3 nucleotides: TGTGCCAGCAGCTTGGTTAGGGACAGCCGCGAGCAGTTCTTC. It codes for CASSLVRDSREQFF. The J gene is TRBJ2-1, the V gene TRBV11-3; 7 bases align to TRBD1. The length of the CDR3 is 14 residues. The germline CDR1 and CDR2 sequences are SGHNT and YENEEA. V trimming: 3 bases; J trimming: 10 bases; junction bases outside the gene matches: 9.

The chain uses TRBV6-2 or TRBV6-3 and TRBJ2-7; 11 bases agree with TRBD2. CDR1 is MNHEY, CDR2 SVGEGT, per germline. The V segment lost 5 bases and the J segment 2 bases; nucleotides outside the gene matches: 11. The CDR3 totals 17 residues. In DNA, the CDR3 is TGTGCCAGCAGTAGAGGGCTGGTAGCGGGAGGGCCCTACGAGCAGTACTTC. Translation gives CASSRGLVAGGPYEQYF.

The V and J genes are TRBV10-3 and TRBJ1-6, with D unclear. The CDR3 length is 17 residues. V lost 4 bases, J lost 0 bases, and 13 bases lay in between. Germline-derived CDR1 and CDR2 are ENHRY and SYGVKD. This chain's CDR3 is CAISGTHGDSYNSPLHF. In nucleotides, the CDR3 is TGTGCCATCAGTGGGACCCACGGGGACTCCTATAATTCACCCCTCCACTTT.

The chain combines TRBV19 with TRBJ2-7, with D possibly matching TRBD2 (6 bases). V was trimmed by 9 bases and J by 0 bases, leaving 15 bases between them. The germline gives CDR1 LNHDA, CDR2 SQIVND (reference sequence). The CDR3 runs 14 residues. CDR3 amino acids: CASRPRGNSYEQYF. DNA of the CDR3: TGTGCCAGCCGCCCCCGGGGGAACTCCTACGAGCAGTACTTC. Filled out from reference TRBV19 and TRBJ2-7, the complete variable domain reads DGGITQSPKYLFRKEGQNVTLSCEQNLNHDAMYWYRQDPGQGLRLIYYSQIVNDFQKGDIAEGYSVSREKKESFPLTVTSAQKNPTAFYLCASRPRGNSYEQYFGPGTRLTVT.

Only one count was recorded for this clone. V gene TRBV7-2 combines with J gene TRBJ2-5; TRBD2 matches 7 bases. The CDR3 spans 14 residues. Germline CDR1 is SGHTA and CDR2 is FQGNSA. J lost 1 base, V lost 7 bases, and 6 bases had no gene match. The CDR3 sequence is CASNPRGGQETQYF. The CDR3 region has the DNA TGTGCCAGCAATCCCCGCGGGGGCCAAGAGACCCAGTACTTC.

The chain joins TRBV5-6 to TRBJ1-2; the D is unclear. Germline assignment: CDR1 SGHDT and CDR2 YYEEEE. V lost 4 bases and J lost 0, with 13 bases in between. The CDR3 length is 15 residues. In DNA form, the CDR3 reads TGTGCCAGCAGCCAGTTCGACGGAGCTAACTATGGCTACACCTTC. It specifies CASSQFDGANYGYTF. The variable domain in full, completed from reference TRBV5-6 and TRBJ1-2, reads DAGVTQSPTHLIKTRGQQVTLRCSPKSGHDTVSWYQQALGQGPQFIFQYYEEEERQRGNFPDRFSGHQFPNYSSELNVNALLLGDSALYLCASSQFDGANYGYTFGSGTRLTVV.

This chain uses TRBV5-1 with TRBJ1-3; TRBD1 matches 8 bases. The CDR3 is 17 amino acids. V was clipped by 0 bases and J by 2 bases; unmatched bases: 7. The germline V gene encodes CDR1 SGHRS and CDR2 YFSETQ. DNA of the CDR3: TGCGCCAGCAGCTTGGTTGGGACAGGTTCCCCTGGAAACACCATATATTTT. Translated, it gives CASSLVGTGSPGNTIYF.

In this sample, this clone turned up once. The chain employs TRBV18 and TRBJ1-1; D gene uncertain. V was cut by 2 bases and J by 6 bases, with 10 bases left in between. CDR3 length: 13 residues. The germline CDR1 and CDR2 sequences are KGHSH and LQKENI. CDR3 nucleotide sequence: TGTGCCAGCTCACCAAGTATCGAGTCTGAAGCTTTCTTT. It is translated as CASSPSIESEAFF.

CDR3 residues: CASSRDRAAWRYF. In DNA form, the CDR3 reads TGTGCCAGCAGCAGGGACAGGGCGGCGTGGCGGTACTTC. The gene calls are TRBV6-5 and TRBJ2-7; 9 bases are shared with TRBD1. This CDR3 has 13 amino acids. V was pared by 6 bases and J by 12 bases, with 12 bases of the junction left unmatched. The germline gives CDR1 MNHEY, CDR2 SVGAGI.

The CDR3 spells CASSLGGGGNQPQHF. The CDR3, as DNA: TGTGCCAGCAGCTTAGGGGGGGGCGGCAATCAGCCCCAGCATTTT. This sequence joins TRBV7-2 and TRBJ1-5; possible D gene TRBD1, 6 bases. Germline assignment: CDR1 SGHTA and CDR2 FQGNSA. The CDR3 runs 15 residues. The V end was cut by 1 base, the J end by 2 bases, with 9 bases between.